The rows below give T cell receptor beta chains drawn from one sample of a study of PD-1 blockade in classical Hodgkin lymphoma. Sequencing used immunoSEQ multiplex PCR; TCRdb keeps in-frame clones, though not all of them. The sample lists fewer than 5,500 clones, about 90% occurring once. Input material: CD8+ T cells from blood. Every receptor here comes from a human donor with classical Hodgkin lymphoma. CDR3s include the opening cysteine and the closing phenylalanine or tryptophan. The D gene is left open where the match is weak. Some rows have no size entry. The others give once, few or many, or a class for an expanded clone.

j_gene,abundance,d_gene,v_gene,CDR3nt,CDR3aa
TRBJ2-7,.,.,TRBV7-9,TGCGCCAGCAGCCAAGAATCGGCTAGCAACTACGAGCAGTACTTC,CASSQESASNYEQYF
TRBJ1-2,.,.,TRBV10-3,TGTGCCGTTTATACGGGCCGACAATTATATGGCTACACCTTC,CAVYTGRQLYGYTF
TRBJ2-2,few,.,TRBV6-4,TGTGCCAGCAGTGATCTTCCGGGAGAGCACGGGGAGCTGTTTTTT,CASSDLPGEHGELFF
TRBJ2-3,.,.,TRBV9,TGTGCCAGCAGCGACAGTAGGGGCACAGATACGCAGTATTTT,CASSDSRGTDTQYF
TRBJ1-6,.,.,TRBV28,TGTGCCAGCAGTTTACAGCCTCCCCTCCACTTT,CASSLQPPLHF
TRBJ1-5,.,.,TRBV9,TGTGCCAGCAGCGCCTCAGGGTTCCAGCCCCAGCATTTT,CASSASGFQPQHF
TRBJ2-5,.,TRBD2,TRBV5-1,TGCGCCAGCAGCTTGGTTGGTCCTAGCGGAACTTACCAAGAGACCCAGTACTTC,CASSLVGPSGTYQETQYF
TRBJ1-4,few,.,TRBV7-4,TGTGCCAGCAGCTCTGGGGGGGCTAATGAAAAACTGTTTTTT,CASSSGGANEKLFF
TRBJ1-1,.,TRBD1,TRBV7-9,TGTGCCAGCAGCTTAGCCCGACAGGGCTTCACTGAAGCTTTCTTT,CASSLARQGFTEAFF
TRBJ2-7,.,.,TRBV4-2,TGTGCCAGCAGCCAAGATCTTGAGGACCGAGAGCAGTACTTC,CASSQDLEDREQYF
TRBJ2-6,.,.,TRBV6-4,TGTGCCAGCAGTGAGTCAGGGGCCAACGTCCTGACTTTC,CASSESGANVLTF
TRBJ1-1,once,TRBD1,TRBV2,TGTGCCAGCACCTCCAGGGGGGACAGGGGTGAAGCTTTCTTT,CASTSRGDRGEAFF
TRBJ2-7,.,.,TRBV6-1,TGTGCCAGCAGTATCGCCTTGAAGACATACTACGAGCAGTACTTC,CASSIALKTYYEQYF
TRBJ1-4,.,TRBD1,TRBV5-6,TGTGCCAGCAGCTTACAGGGGGCTTTTGAAAAACTGTTTTTT,CASSLQGAFEKLFF
TRBJ1-5,.,TRBD1,TRBV19,TGTGCCAGCCTACAGGGGAAGGGCAATCAGCCCCAGCATTTT,CASLQGKGNQPQHF
TRBJ2-5,.,TRBD1,TRBV7-9,TGTGCCAGCAGCTTAATGACAGGGACACAAGAGACCCAGTACTTC,CASSLMTGTQETQYF
TRBJ2-1,.,.,TRBV7-6,TGTGCCAGCAGTTTTGAGGGGGGGCGTATTGAGCAGTTCTTC,CASSFEGGRIEQFF
TRBJ2-5,.,.,TRBV25-1,TGTGCCAGCAGCGGACTGCCGTCCCAAGAGACCCAGTACTTC,CASSGLPSQETQYF
TRBJ2-2,.,TRBD1,TRBV6-5,TGTGCCAGCAGTTACGGGACAGGGGACACCGGGGAGCTGTTTTTT,CASSYGTGDTGELFF
TRBJ2-1,.,TRBD1,TRBV10-1,TGCGCCAGCAGTGATCCAAGACAGGGGGCAAATGAGCAGTTCTTC,CASSDPRQGANEQFF
TRBJ2-3,.,TRBD2,TRBV6-1,TGTGCCAGCAGTGATCTACTAGCGGGATCAGATACGCAGTATTTT,CASSDLLAGSDTQYF
TRBJ2-3,.,.,TRBV9,TGTGCCAGCAGCGTAGGGTCTAGCATATCCACAGATACGCAGTATTTT,CASSVGSSISTDTQYF
TRBJ2-3,.,.,TRBV27,TGTGCCACTCGTGTCGGCGGCACAGATACGCAGTATTTT,CATRVGGTDTQYF
TRBJ2-7,.,TRBD1,TRBV15,TGTGCCACCAGCAGCCCGGGACAGGGTATGTACGAGCAGTACTTC,CATSSPGQGMYEQYF